Sequencing of this T cell receptor beta chain was carried out in a study of shared clonotypes between healthy human individuals. Study-level information: Every donor yielded three CD4 naive, three CD4 memory, two CD8 naive and one CD8 memory plate. Whole-study results and caveats: Of the naive CD4 clonotypes, roughly 5.5% were shared across several donors. When compared with the clonotypes that were shared by all four sorted-subset donors, the non-shared clonotypes turned out to have lower generation probabilities.

The assay was immunoSEQ multiplex PCR, and TCRdb's table has in-frame clones only and misses some. The data hold about 1 million clones, with approximately 72% observed a single time. Comment on this clone: The target antigen is unknown.

With 0 bases removed from V and 7 bases from J, the gap between germline ends came to 13 bases. Germline V lookup: CDR1 LNHNV, CDR2 YYDKDF (reference sequence). This CDR3 region has 15 residues. The sequence came from a man in his late teens or twenties in good health. The sample was memory CD4+ T cells sorted from blood. Regarding subset: CD45RA-negative fraction. The chain joins TRBV15 to TRBJ2-1; D is perhaps TRBD2 (5 bases). DNA of the CDR3: TGTGCCACCAGCAGAGATCCGGCTAGCAGAAATGAGCAGTTCTTC. This sequence encodes CATSRDPASRNEQFF.